The rows below give T cell receptor beta chains drawn from one sample of a study of cytomegalovirus exposure and HLA in healthy donors. TCRdb keeps only in-frame clones here, not all; method: immunoSEQ multiplex PCR. The table has about 130,000 clones, roughly 88% seen once. The sequencing sample was made of PBMCs. These receptors originate from a woman younger than 35 in good health and CMV-seropositive. The CDR3 runs from the conserved cysteine through the conserved F or W. A D gene is named only where the DNA matches it firmly. Clone size is stated in some rows and not others, as once, few, many or a class when expanded.

D | length | size | J | V | CDR3 | DNA
NA | 17 | NA | TRBJ2-4 | TRBV4-1 | CASSQPRTGQQKNIQYF | TGCGCCAGCAGCCAGCCCCGCACCGGACAGCAAAAAAACATTCAGTACTTC
NA | 12 | NA | TRBJ2-1 | TRBV29-1 | CSVGSRINEQFF | TGCAGCGTGGGCAGTCGTATCAATGAGCAGTTCTTC
NA | 14 | once | TRBJ2-7 | TRBV11-2 | CASSLAGGKGEQYF | TGTGCCAGCAGCTTAGCGGGCGGGAAGGGCGAGCAGTACTTC
TRBD1 | 14 | NA | TRBJ1-3 | TRBV29-1 | CSVTGQGPGNTIYF | TGCAGCGTTACCGGACAGGGGCCAGGAAACACCATATATTTT
NA | 17 | NA | TRBJ1-1 | TRBV9 | CASSVDTLLTENTEAFF | TGTGCCAGCAGCGTGGACACACTCCTGACGGAGAACACTGAAGCTTTCTTT
NA | 14 | NA | TRBJ1-1 | TRBV4-1 | CASSPIRGTTEAFF | TGCGCCAGCAGCCCTATTAGGGGGACCACTGAAGCTTTCTTT
TRBD1 | 12 | NA | TRBJ1-1 | TRBV2 | CASKQGHTEAFF | TGTGCCAGCAAACAGGGGCACACTGAAGCTTTCTTT
NA | 15 | few | TRBJ1-2 | TRBV16 | CASSQSAGISYGYTF | TGTGCCAGCAGCCAATCGGCCGGGATCTCCTATGGCTACACCTTC
TRBD2 | 17 | NA | TRBJ2-5 | TRBV28 | CASRPTSGGASWETQYF | TGTGCCAGCAGACCCACTAGCGGGGGGGCGTCGTGGGAGACCCAGTACTTC
TRBD1 | 13 | once | TRBJ1-5 | TRBV7-9 | CSSSSTGDQPQHF | TGTTCCAGCAGCTCGACAGGGGATCAGCCCCAGCATTTT
TRBD1 | 15 | NA | TRBJ2-5 | TRBV25-1 | CASSARQGMGETQYF | TGTGCCAGCAGTGCCCGACAGGGGATGGGGGAGACCCAGTACTTC
NA | 13 | few | TRBJ1-1 | TRBV29-1 | CSVESGDRTEAFF | TGCAGCGTTGAATCGGGTGATCGCACTGAAGCTTTCTTT
NA | 13 | NA | TRBJ1-5 | TRBV19 | CASSGAGGQPQHF | TGTGCCAGTAGTGGGGCAGGTGGTCAGCCCCAGCATTTT
TRBD1 | 12 | NA | TRBJ2-7 | TRBV11-2 | CASSSRTGEQYF | TGTGCCAGCAGCTCCAGGACAGGCGAGCAGTACTTC
NA | 13 | few | TRBJ1-6 | TRBV29-1 | CSVRGQDNSPLHF | TGCAGCGTTAGGGGCCAGGATAATTCACCCCTCCACTTT
TRBD1 | 14 | NA | TRBJ1-5 | TRBV5-1 | CASSQTGGNQPQHF | TGCGCCAGCAGTCAGACAGGGGGCAATCAGCCCCAGCATTTT
TRBD1 | 15 | NA | TRBJ2-7 | TRBV28 | CASSPATGGFYEQYF | TGTGCCAGCAGTCCCGCGACAGGGGGCTTTTACGAGCAGTACTTC
TRBD1 | 13 | NA | TRBJ1-5 | TRBV6-6 | CASAQGAEQPQHF | TGTGCCAGTGCACAGGGGGCGGAACAGCCCCAGCATTTT
NA | 16 | once | TRBJ1-3 | TRBV5-1 | CASKQASGTSGNTIYF | TGCGCCAGCAAGCAAGCAAGCGGGACCTCTGGAAACACCATATATTTT
NA | 13 | NA | TRBJ2-7 | TRBV27 | CASSWRPSGEQYF | TGTGCCAGCAGTTGGCGCCCCTCGGGGGAGCAGTACTTC
NA | 16 | NA | TRBJ2-2 | TRBV11-2 | CASRALGLEGTGELFF | TGTGCCAGCAGAGCTTTGGGCCTGGAGGGCACCGGGGAGCTGTTTTTT
NA | 12 | once | TRBJ1-2 | TRBV6-7 | CASSATGHGYTF | TGTGCCAGCAGTGCGACAGGACATGGCTACACCTTC
NA | 14 | NA | TRBJ2-7 | TRBV6-5 | CASSYGTDVVEQYF | TGTGCCAGCAGTTACGGGACTGATGTCGTCGAGCAGTACTTC
NA | 16 | NA | TRBJ2-1 | TRBV5-1 | CASSLGSTGNLDEQFF | TGCGCCAGCAGCCTGGGGTCGACAGGAAACCTGGATGAGCAGTTCTTC
NA | 17 | NA | TRBJ1-1 | TRBV5-1 | CASRARGSSEGNTEAFF | TGCGCCAGCAGGGCCCGGGGGTCATCAGAGGGGAACACTGAAGCTTTCTTT
TRBD1 | 18 | NA | TRBJ1-2 | TRBV23-1 | CASSHPGTGEGGNYGYTF | TGCGCCAGCAGTCACCCCGGGACAGGGGAAGGGGGGAACTATGGCTACACCTTC
NA | 15 | NA | TRBJ2-1 | TRBV6-4 | CASSDIGGPYNEQFF | TGTGCCAGCAGTGACATAGGCGGGCCTTACAATGAGCAGTTCTTC
TRBD1 | 16 | NA | TRBJ1-1 | TRBV4-1 | CASSEGGAGGRSEAFF | TGCGCCAGCAGTGAAGGAGGGGCAGGGGGAAGGTCTGAAGCTTTCTTT
NA | 14 | once | TRBJ1-1 | TRBV19 | CASLQGRGRGEAFF | TGTGCCAGCCTCCAGGGGAGAGGGCGCGGGGAAGCTTTCTTT
NA | 14 | NA | TRBJ2-6 | TRBV11-3 | CASAVLSGANVLTF | TGTGCCAGCGCAGTCCTCTCTGGGGCCAACGTCCTGACTTTC
NA | 13 | NA | TRBJ2-2 | TRBV18 | CASSPVATGELFF | TGTGCCAGCTCACCAGTGGCCACCGGGGAGCTGTTTTTT
NA | 14 | NA | TRBJ1-3 | TRBV7-6 | CATGGTWEGNTIYF | TGTGCCACCGGGGGAACATGGGAGGGAAACACCATATATTTT
TRBD1 | 18 | NA | TRBJ1-1 | TRBV2 | CASSERGPGQGVNTEAFF | TGTGCCAGCAGTGAACGAGGGCCGGGACAGGGGGTGAACACTGAAGCTTTCTTT
TRBD1 | 12 | NA | TRBJ1-2 | TRBV18 | CASSGQGDGYTF | TGTGCCAGCTCCGGACAGGGCGATGGCTACACCTTC
NA | 14 | NA | TRBJ2-7 | TRBV7-2 | CASSLYDRPYEQYF | TGTGCCAGCAGCTTGTACGACAGACCCTACGAGCAGTACTTC
TRBD1 | 14 | few | TRBJ2-7 | TRBV7-6 | CASSSQGAAYEQYF | TGTGCCAGCAGCTCACAGGGGGCGGCCTACGAGCAGTACTTC
TRBD2 | 16 | few | TRBJ2-5 | TRBV11-2 | CASSYPSGAYGETQYF | TGTGCCAGCAGCTACCCTAGCGGGGCCTATGGAGAGACCCAGTACTTC
TRBD1 | 14 | NA | TRBJ2-2 | TRBV25-1 | CASSGAGGTGELFF | TGTGCCAGCAGTGGGGCAGGGGGCACCGGGGAGCTGTTTTTT
TRBD2 | 16 | NA | TRBJ2-3 | TRBV7-9 | CSSSTRTSERTDTQYF | TGTTCCAGCAGCACTCGGACTAGCGAGCGCACAGATACGCAGTATTTT
TRBD1 | 17 | few | TRBJ1-3 | TRBV18 | CASSPPGQASSGNTIYF | TGTGCCAGCTCACCACCGGGACAGGCGAGCTCTGGAAACACCATATATTTT
NA | 13 | NA | TRBJ2-2 | TRBV4-1 | CASSQDLAGELFF | TGCGCCAGCAGCCAAGATTTAGCCGGGGAGCTGTTTTTT
TRBD1 | 13 | NA | TRBJ2-7 | TRBV2 | CASSPGQGWGFHF | TGTGCCAGCAGCCCCGGACAGGGCTGGGGGTTCCACTTC
NA | 14 | NA | TRBJ1-4 | TRBV6-5 | CASSYEGVGEKLFF | TGTGCCAGCAGTTACGAAGGGGTGGGTGAAAAACTGTTTTTT
NA | 11 | NA | TRBJ1-2 | TRBV7-2 | CASSLRGGYTF | TGTGCCAGCAGCTTAAGGGGTGGCTACACCTTC
TRBD2 | 16 | NA | TRBJ2-1 | TRBV25-1 | CASSASAGGPPNEQFF | TGTGCCAGCAGTGCCTCAGCGGGGGGGCCGCCCAATGAGCAGTTCTTC
TRBD2 | 16 | once | TRBJ2-7 | TRBV29-1 | CSVDGLAGGQPYEQYF | TGCAGCGTTGACGGACTAGCGGGGGGACAACCCTACGAGCAGTACTTC
NA | 13 | NA | TRBJ2-2 | TRBV19 | CASSIGAPGELFF | TGTGCCAGTAGTATTGGGGCCCCCGGGGAGCTGTTTTTT
NA | 13 | NA | TRBJ1-2 | TRBV6-6 | CASSAAGSYGYTF | TGTGCCAGCAGTGCGGCGGGAAGCTATGGCTACACCTTC
TRBD2 | 14 | NA | TRBJ2-1 | TRBV6-4 | CASSDSTSGPGKFF | TGTGCCAGCAGTGACTCGACTAGCGGGCCAGGGAAGTTCTTC
TRBD1 | 13 | NA | TRBJ1-2 | TRBV29-1 | CSVWTGANYGYTF | TGCAGCGTTTGGACAGGAGCTAACTATGGCTACACCTTC
NA | 16 | NA | TRBJ2-3 | TRBV10-1 | CASSDGQSGNADTQYF | TGCGCCAGCAGTGACGGCCAGAGCGGTAACGCAGATACGCAGTATTTT
TRBD1 | 14 | NA | TRBJ2-3 | TRBV6-5 | CASRMGQGTDTQYF | TGTGCCAGCAGAATGGGACAGGGTACAGATACGCAGTATTTT
TRBD1 | 14 | NA | TRBJ1-4 | TRBV28 | CASRSGTDGEKLFF | TGTGCCAGCAGGTCCGGGACAGACGGTGAAAAACTGTTTTTT